This TCR beta chain came from a study of blood T cell repertoires in COVID-19. About the study: There were acute and convalescent COVID-19 samples, and they came from the United States, Italy and Spain.

CDR1 and CDR2 from the germline V gene are MNHEY and SVGAGI. The CDR3 contains 14 residues. With V trimmed by 11 bases and J by 5 bases, 7 bases remained unmatched. Study members were between about 18 and 89 years old and lived in 25 or so US regions. Per the authors' pipeline: Scientists estimated how many nucleated cells there were by amplifying reference gene primers. Measured with immunoSEQ multiplex PCR; TCRdb has only the in-frame clones, and not every one. The DNA was the basis for D and trimming; V, J and clone size are from that table. The sample holds around 220,000 clones, around 84% seen once. This clone was seen only a few times.

The V and J genes are TRBV6-5 and TRBJ1-6; 9 bases match TRBD1. The specimen sequenced was PBMCs or T cells enriched from blood (not recorded which). The sequence derives from a woman aged 40 to 50 who had recovered from COVID-19. CDR3 sequence: CAGNGQGNNSPLHF. DNA of the CDR3: TGTGCCGGAAACGGACAGGGGAATAATTCACCCCTCCACTTT.